The rows below give T cell receptor beta chains drawn from one sample of a study of T cell changes during pregnancy in multiple sclerosis. Only in-frame clones appear in the TCRdb table, and some are missing; sequencing was by immunoSEQ multiplex PCR. The repertoire holds about 59,000 clones, with approximately 90% as singletons. The material was peripheral blood, obtained in the third trimester of pregnancy. All receptors come from a female donor in good health, enrolled as a control in a pregnancy study. Both conserved end residues are part of each CDR3. Fields, in order: J gene, clone size, V gene, D gene, CDR3 protein, CDR3 DNA. The D gene is left open where the match is weak. Clone size appears in some rows only: once, few, many, or a class for an expanded clone.

TRBJ1-6 . TRBV28 TRBD1 CASRNTVGQGNSPLHF TGTGCCAGCAGGAACACCGTGGGACAGGGGAATTCACCCCTCCACTTT
TRBJ1-1 once TRBV5-1 TRBD1 CASSVRDSPNTEAFF TGCGCCAGCAGCGTCCGGGACAGCCCGAACACTGAAGCTTTCTTT
TRBJ2-2 . TRBV5-4 . CASSFSPSIGTGELFF TGTGCCAGCAGCTTTTCTCCTAGTATAGGCACCGGGGAGCTGTTTTTT
TRBJ2-5 . TRBV19 TRBD2 CASSQRSGTSSQKETQYF TGTGCCAGTAGTCAAAGATCCGGGACTAGCAGCCAAAAAGAGACCCAGTACTTC
TRBJ2-1 . TRBV2 TRBD2 CASSEMLPSGDNEQFF TGTGCCAGCAGTGAAATGCTGCCTAGCGGGGACAATGAGCAGTTCTTC
TRBJ1-4 . TRBV4-3 TRBD1 CASSQSRGLGEKLFF TGCGCCAGCAGCCAATCCAGGGGGCTTGGGGAAAAACTGTTTTTT
TRBJ1-2 . TRBV28 . CASSPNGGYGYTF TGTGCCAGCAGCCCGAACGGTGGCTATGGCTACACCTTC
TRBJ2-3 . TRBV4-3 TRBD2 CASSQERVLGTSGRATDTQYF TGCGCCAGCAGCCAAGAGAGGGTCTTGGGGACTAGCGGGAGGGCCACAGATACGCAGTATTTT
TRBJ2-1 . TRBV19 TRBD1 CASSAGTGLNEQFF TGTGCCAGTAGTGCCGGGACAGGGCTCAATGAGCAGTTCTTC
TRBJ2-7 . TRBV2 . CASSVVGRAPYEQYF TGTGCCAGCAGTGTCGTTGGCAGGGCCCCCTACGAGCAGTACTTC
TRBJ1-3 once TRBV4-3 . CASSQDGGAGNTIYF TGCGCCAGCAGCCAAGATGGAGGGGCTGGAAACACCATATATTTT
TRBJ2-7 . TRBV11-1 TRBD1 CASSWDRRYEQYF TGTGCCAGCAGTTGGGACAGAAGATACGAGCAGTACTTC
TRBJ2-3 . TRBV20-1 . CSVRGTDTQYF TGCAGCGTTCGGGGCACAGATACGCAGTATTTT
TRBJ1-3 . TRBV11-2 . CASSFGWEAGNTIYF TGTGCCAGCAGCTTTGGTTGGGAGGCTGGAAACACCATATATTTT
TRBJ2-2 . TRBV2 . CASSDQGTGELFF TGTGCCAGCAGTGATCAGGGCACCGGGGAGCTGTTTTTT
TRBJ1-2 . TRBV10-1 . CASTTGAHGYTF TGCGCCAGCACTACAGGTGCCCATGGCTACACCTTC
TRBJ1-3 . TRBV9 . CASSPRDTRSTIYF TGTGCCAGCAGCCCCCGGGACACACGAAGCACCATATATTTT
TRBJ2-1 . TRBV12-5 TRBD2 CASAETSFYNEQFF TGTGCTAGTGCCGAGACTAGCTTCTACAATGAGCAGTTCTTC
TRBJ2-3 . TRBV7-2 TRBD2 CASSWTSGSTDTQYF TGTGCCAGCAGCTGGACTAGCGGGAGCACAGATACGCAGTATTTT
TRBJ1-2 few TRBV30 TRBD1 CAWSQTGGFYGYTF TGTGCCTGGAGTCAGACAGGGGGCTTCTATGGCTACACCTTC
TRBJ1-2 . TRBV28 TRBD1 CASRTGTKSYGYTF TGTGCCAGCAGGACAGGGACCAAGAGCTATGGCTACACCTTC
TRBJ2-7 . TRBV2 TRBD2 CASRTTSGGVGEQYF TGTGCCAGCAGGACGACTAGCGGGGGAGTAGGGGAGCAGTACTTC
TRBJ1-2 . TRBV14 . CASSHSAGPYGYTF TGTGCCAGCAGCCATAGTGCAGGGCCCTATGGCTACACCTTC
TRBJ1-4 . TRBV7-3 TRBD1 CASSLMGPPGQGIGTNEKLFF TGTGCCAGCAGCCTAATGGGACCTCCGGGACAGGGGATCGGGACTAATGAAAAACTGTTTTTT
TRBJ1-1 once TRBV11-3 . CASSLGQNTEAFF TGTGCCAGCAGCCTAGGACAGAACACTGAAGCTTTCTTT
TRBJ1-1 once TRBV9 . CASSVLGGMNTEAFF TGTGCCAGCAGCGTACTTGGGGGCATGAACACTGAAGCTTTCTTT